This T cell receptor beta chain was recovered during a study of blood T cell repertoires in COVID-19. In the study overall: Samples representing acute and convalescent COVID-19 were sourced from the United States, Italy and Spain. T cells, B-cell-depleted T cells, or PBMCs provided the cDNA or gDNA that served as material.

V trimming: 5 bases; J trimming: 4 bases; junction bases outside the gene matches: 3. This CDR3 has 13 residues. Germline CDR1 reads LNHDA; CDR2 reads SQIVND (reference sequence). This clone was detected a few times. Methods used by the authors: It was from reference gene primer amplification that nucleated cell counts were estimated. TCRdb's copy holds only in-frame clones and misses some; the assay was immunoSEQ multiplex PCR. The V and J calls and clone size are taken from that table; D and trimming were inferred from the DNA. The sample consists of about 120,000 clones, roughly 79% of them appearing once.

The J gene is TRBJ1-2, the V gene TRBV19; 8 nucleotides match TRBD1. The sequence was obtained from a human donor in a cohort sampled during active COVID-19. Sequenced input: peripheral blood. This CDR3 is CASSFGQGYGYTF. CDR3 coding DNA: TGTGCCAGTAGTTTCGGACAGGGCTATGGCTACACCTTC.